This section outlines one TCR beta chain sequence together with its context. This entry is derived from a study of neoadjuvant anti-PD-1 for oral cavity cancer. The time point: after neoadjuvant nivolumab, at surgical resection. Stage II-IVA oral cavity squamous cell carcinoma was new and untreated by systemic or radiation therapy. Produced via immunoSEQ multiplex PCR; TCRdb's table is partial and in-frame only. This sample has over 65,000 clones, with about nine tenths found just once. The receptor's source is a person aged 35-79 years with oral cavity squamous cell carcinoma. The input for sequencing was PBMCs, taken after nivolumab (anti-PD-1) treatment.

The CDR3 sequence is CASSLLTGFAEAFF. The CDR3 DNA reads as TGTGCCAGCAGCTTATTGACAGGGTTCGCTGAAGCTTTCTTT. The chain links TRBV13 to TRBJ1-1, with 7 bases that match TRBD1. Trimming removed 2 bases from V and 6 bases from J; junction bases left unmatched: 6. Germline assignment: CDR1 PRHDT and CDR2 FYEKMQ (reference sequence). The CDR3 is made up of 14 amino acids. The full variable domain, completed using reference TRBV13 and TRBJ1-1, is AAGVIQSPRHLIKEKRETATLKCYPIPRHDTVYWYQQGPGQDPQFLISFYEKMQSDKGSIPDRFSAQQFSDYHSELNMSSLELGDSALYFCASSLLTGFAEAFFGQGTRLTVV.